This T cell receptor beta chain was identified during a study of cytomegalovirus exposure and HLA in healthy donors. In the study overall: Out of about 190 million T cells, an earlier analysis found about 120 million unique TCR beta sequences in total. The study's findings and limits: Listed as cytomegalovirus-associated were over 150 TCR beta chains.

Of note for this clone: Its antigen is unidentified.

This PCR relied on a set of 60 Vbeta primers and 13 Jbeta primers. Measured with immunoSEQ multiplex PCR; TCRdb has only the in-frame clones, and not every one. The sample lists around 140,000 clones, over 70% occurring once. Germline V gene lookup returns CDR1 SEHNR and CDR2 FQNEAQ (reference sequence). After removal of 1 base from V and 2 bases from J, the junction contained 2 bases not matched to a gene. The CDR3 is 14 amino acids. The rearrangement links TRBV7-9 to TRBJ2-7; 7 bases match TRBD2. The receptor comes from a woman aged 40 to 50 in good health and CMV-seronegative. Specimen: PBMCs. Here the CDR3 reads CASSLGGGAYEQYF. The DNA of the CDR3 is TGTGCCAGCAGCTTAGGTGGGGGGGCCTACGAGCAGTACTTC.